This T cell receptor (beta chain) was documented in a study of cytomegalovirus exposure and HLA in healthy donors. Trimming removed 3 bases from V and 8 bases from J; junction bases left unmatched: 12. CDR1 and CDR2 (germline): MDHEN, SYDVKM. The CDR3 has 15 amino acids. The PCR had 60 Vbeta and 13 Jbeta primers. Using immunoSEQ multiplex PCR, the repertoire was profiled, and TCRdb retains in-frame clones only, with some absent. This sample has around 64,000 clones, with about nine tenths found just once. This receptor was taken from a woman aged 25 to 45 in good health and CMV-seronegative. The chain recombines TRBV28 with TRBJ1-2; 7 bases are shared with TRBD1. The sample was PBMCs. The DNA of the CDR3 is TGTGCCAGCAGTTTGTCCTGGGTACAGGGGAGAGGCTACACCTTC. Amino acid sequence: CASSLSWVQGRGYTF.